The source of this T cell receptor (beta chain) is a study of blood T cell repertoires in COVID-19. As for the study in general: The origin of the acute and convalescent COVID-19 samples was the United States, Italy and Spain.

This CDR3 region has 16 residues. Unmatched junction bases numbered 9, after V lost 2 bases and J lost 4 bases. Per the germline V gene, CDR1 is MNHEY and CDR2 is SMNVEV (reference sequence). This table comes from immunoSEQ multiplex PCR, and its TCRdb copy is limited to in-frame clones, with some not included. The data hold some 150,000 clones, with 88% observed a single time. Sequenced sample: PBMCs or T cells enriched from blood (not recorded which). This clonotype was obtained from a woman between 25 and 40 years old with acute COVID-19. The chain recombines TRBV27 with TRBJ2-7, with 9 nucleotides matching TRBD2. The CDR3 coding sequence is TGTGCCAGCAGTTTAACAGGCCGGCGGGAGGGTTACGAGCAGTACTTC. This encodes CASSLTGRREGYEQYF.